What follows are 19 T cell receptor beta chains derived from one specimen sequenced in a study of CD8+ T cells in alopecia areata. Treatment meaning: oral pan-JAK inhibitor, 5-10 mg twice daily. cDNA prepared by RNA extraction and subsequent reverse transcription served as the template for sequencing. Produced via immunoSEQ multiplex PCR; TCRdb's table is partial and in-frame only. The data hold about 120,000 clones, with 53% observed a single time. The sequencing used CD4+ T cells sorted from blood, collected at week 4, from a patient treated with tofacitinib. The origin of the receptors is a human donor with alopecia areata.

The chain carries TRBV23-1 and TRBJ1-2, with D tentatively TRBD1 (6 bases). TRBV23-1 is identified as an open reading frame with a role that is uncertain. The CDR3 runs to 17 residues. The ends were cut back, 2 bases at V and 8 bases at J, with 24 bases in the middle. CDR3 loop: CASSQHYKPSGTRGYTF. The CDR3 DNA reads as TGCGCCAGCAGTCAACACTATAAACCTTCCGGGACACGCGGCTACACCTTC.

The chain joins TRBV23-1 to TRBJ1-6; no reliable D call. TRBV23-1 is marked as an open reading frame, function uncertain. This CDR3 has 17 residues. Between the trimmed V and J ends, which lost 4 bases and 0 bases, there was a span of 13 bases. The CDR3 protein is CASSPSVWGSYNSPLHF. The CDR3, as DNA: TGCGCCAGCAGTCCCTCGGTGTGGGGCTCCTATAATTCACCCCTCCACTTT.

The V gene is TRBV20-1, the J gene TRBJ2-3; D is uncertain. Trimming took off 3 bases at V and 5 bases at J, with 6 bases between the two ends. This CDR3 region has 11 residues. Germline-derived CDR1 and CDR2 are DFQATT and SNEGSKA (reference sequence). CDR3 sequence (DNA): TGCAGTGCTAGTGGTGGAGATACGCAGTATTTT. Translation gives CSASGGDTQYF.

This clone was seen a handful of times. The chain joins TRBV19 to TRBJ1-5; D possibly corresponds to TRBD1 (5 bases). Germline assignment: CDR1 LNHDA and CDR2 SQIVND (reference sequence). This CDR3 is 14 amino acids long. Trimming left V 7 bases short and J 2 bases short, with 12 bases between. This chain's CDR3 is CASTSGAGNQPQHF. Here the CDR3 DNA reads TGTGCCAGTACGTCCGGGGCAGGCAATCAGCCCCAGCATTTT.

The V gene is TRBV30, the J gene TRBJ1-6; 7 positions match TRBD1. This CDR3 comprises 13 residues. J lost 10 bases, V lost 1 base, and 4 bases had no gene match. Per germline, CDR1 GTSNPN and CDR2 SVGIG (reference sequence). Here the CDR3 DNA reads TGTGCCTGGAGTGGACAGGGATGGTCACCCCTCCACTTT. Translation gives CAWSGQGWSPLHF.

This clone was seen only once. CDR3 loop: CAWKQGPNTEAFF. DNA of the CDR3: TGTGCCTGGAAACAGGGCCCAAACACTGAAGCTTTCTTT. V gene TRBV30 combines with J gene TRBJ1-1; a weak D match, TRBD1 (6 bases). The ends were cut back, 4 bases at V and 2 bases at J, with 11 bases in the middle. CDR3 length equals 13 residues. Germline loops: CDR1 GTSNPN, CDR2 SVGIG (reference sequence).

In its sample, this clone was seen once. The CDR3 loop reads CASSDHKAKNIQYF. CDR3 in DNA: TGTGCCAGCAGCGACCACAAAGCCAAAAACATTCAGTACTTC. V and J are TRBV7-6 and TRBJ2-4, with D uncertain. This CDR3 spans 14 amino acids. Trimming stripped 5 bases from V and 0 bases from J, with 8 bases between. The germline CDR1 and CDR2 sequences are SGHVS and FNYEAQ.

This chain joins TRBV7-8 and TRBJ1-5; D uncertain. Per the germline V gene, CDR1 is SGHVS and CDR2 is FQNEAQ. The V gene lost 4 bases and the J gene lost 5 bases, with 9 bases spanning the gap. The CDR3 is 13 amino acids. The CDR3 coding sequence is TGTGCCAGCAGCTCCCAGGTCGATCAGCCCCAGCATTTT. It yields the protein CASSSQVDQPQHF. Combining the CDR3 with reference TRBV7-8 and TRBJ1-5 gives the whole variable domain GAGVSQSPRYKVAKRGQDVALRCDPISGHVSLFWYQQALGQGPEFLTYFQNEAQLDKSGLPSDRFFAERPEGSVSTLKIQRTQQEDSAVYLCASSSQVDQPQHFGDGTRLSIL.

This CDR3 is CASSPRQGAPDGQFF. CDR3 in DNA: TGTGCCAGCAGCCCCCGACAGGGCGCCCCCGATGGGCAGTTCTTC. V and J are TRBV14 and TRBJ2-1; 7 bases are shared with TRBD1. Trimming cost V 4 bases and J 12 bases; bases outside gene matches: 15. This CDR3 region has 15 residues. CDR1 and CDR2 (germline): SGHDN, FVKESK.

There are a few counts of this clone. Other DNA variants within this sample encode the same CDR3. The CDR3 nucleotides are TGTGCCAGCTCACCGGCCCCAGATACGCAGTATTTT. This translates into CASSPAPDTQYF. The gene calls are TRBV18 and TRBJ2-3; D is unclear. The length of the CDR3 is 12 residues. V was trimmed by 3 bases and J by 4 bases, leaving 5 bases between them. Germline V gene data show CDR1 as KGHSH and CDR2 as LQKENI. Full variable domain (rest looked up from reference TRBV18 and TRBJ2-3): NAGVMQNPRHLVRRRGQEARLRCSPMKGHSHVYWYRQLPEEGLKFMVYLQKENIIDESGMPKERFSAEFPKEGPSILRIQQVVRGDSAAYFCASSPAPDTQYFGPGTRLTVL.

This clone came up a few times. The chain carries TRBV7-9 and TRBJ2-3, with 7 bases aligning to TRBD2. The ends lost 3 bases at V and 9 bases at J; junction bases unmatched: 9. CDR3 length: 14 amino acids. The germline V gene has CDR1 SEHNR and CDR2 FQNEAQ (reference sequence). The CDR3 coding sequence is TGTGCCAGCAGCTTGAGCGGGACCTCCCGAACGCAGTATTTT. Amino acid sequence: CASSLSGTSRTQYF.

The chain links TRBV9 to TRBJ2-3, with D hard to call. Per the germline V gene, CDR1 is SGDLS and CDR2 is YYNGEE. Trimming pared 4 bases from V and 1 base from J, leaving 10 bases between. CDR3 size: 14 residues. The CDR3 is CASSSPVRTDTQYF. DNA for the CDR3: TGTGCCAGCAGCTCTCCTGTGCGCACAGATACGCAGTATTTT.

The chain couples TRBV2 to TRBJ1-5, with TRBD1 as a possible D gene (6 bases). The V gene's germline CDR1 is SNHLY and CDR2 FYNNEI. Trimming stripped 6 bases from V and 6 bases from J, with 15 bases between. This CDR3 contains 14 residues. CDR3 nucleotides: TGTGCCAGCAGCCCGGGGGGCCCGGCTCAGCCCCAGCATTTT. Amino acid sequence: CASSPGGPAQPQHF.

The V gene is TRBV29-1, the J gene TRBJ1-5; D remains ambiguous. The CDR3 sequence is 13 residues long. V was trimmed by 2 bases and J by 4 bases, leaving 9 bases between them. Germline CDR1 SQVTM, CDR2 ANQGSEA. The CDR3 reads CSVEFSVNQPQHF. CDR3 coding DNA: TGCAGCGTTGAATTTTCAGTTAATCAGCCCCAGCATTTT. The full variable domain, with the rest looked up from reference TRBV29-1 and TRBJ1-5, is SAVISQKPSRDICQRGTSLTIQCQVDSQVTMMFWYRQQPGQSLTLIATANQGSEATYESGFVIDKFPISRPNLTFSTLTVSNMSPEDSSIYLCSVEFSVNQPQHFGDGTRLSIL.

This clone appeared a few times. The chain has TRBV18 and TRBJ1-2, with no clear D. The V gene's germline CDR1 is KGHSH and CDR2 LQKENI. V lost 3 bases, J lost 1 base, and 6 bases lay in between. The CDR3 loop spans 13 amino acids. The CDR3: CASSPGSNYGYTF. The CDR3 DNA is TGTGCCAGCTCACCCGGGAGTAACTATGGCTACACCTTC.

The chain employs TRBV5-1 and TRBJ2-7, with TRBD1 matching 7 bases. V gave up 5 bases and J gave up 5 bases; unmatched junction bases: 10. Germline V gene sequence: CDR1 SGHRS, CDR2 YFSETQ. CDR3 size: 14 residues. The DNA of the CDR3 is TGCGCCAGCAGTCGCGAATACAGGGGCGACGAGCAGTACTTC. Its translation: CASSREYRGDEQYF.

This clone occurred a few times. V is TRBV2 and J is TRBJ2-6; D not certain. Trimming removed 6 bases from V and 0 bases from J, with 9 bases in between. This CDR3 is 15 amino acids long. CDR1 SNHLY and CDR2 FYNNEI come from the germline V gene. CDR3 sequence reads: CASRAFNSGANVLTF. In DNA form, the CDR3 reads TGTGCCAGCAGGGCCTTTAACTCTGGGGCCAACGTCCTGACTTTC.

The genes are TRBV29-1 and TRBJ2-7; D is uncertain. Trimming stripped 6 bases from V and 0 bases from J, with 15 bases between. The CDR3 loop spans 14 amino acids. Germline CDR1 is SQVTM and CDR2 is ANQGSEA. Here the CDR3 reads CSVRNHADSYEQYF. CDR3 nucleotides: TGCAGCGTGAGGAACCACGCCGACTCCTACGAGCAGTACTTC.

This clone appeared a few times. The chain recombines TRBV19 with TRBJ1-1, with TRBD1 matching 9 bases. J lost 7 bases, V lost 8 bases, and 8 bases had no gene match. The V gene's germline CDR1 is LNHDA and CDR2 SQIVND (reference sequence). The CDR3 sequence is 13 residues long. As DNA, the CDR3 is TGTGCCAGTGGGGACAGGGTGTATGATGAAGCTTTCTTT. It translates to CASGDRVYDEAFF.